The 32 T cell receptor beta chains in this list originate from one sample, sequenced in a study of a mutant IDH1 vaccine in newly diagnosed glioma. Which antigens these TCRs recognize remains unknown. Assay used: immunoSEQ multiplex PCR; TCRdb lists only in-frame clones, some missing. The sample carries roughly 26,000 clones, over 65% recorded once. Noted time point: week 35, safety follow-up. Each vaccine dose was 300 ug of mutant IDH1 20-mer peptide, with topical imiquimod. Sequences were derived from PBMCs, sampled from a glioma patient whose treatment included an IDH1 peptide vaccine. Receptors originate from a man between 25 and 39 years old with glioma.

This clone was seen just once. The chain links TRBV5-4 to TRBJ1-3; no reliable D call. Deletions cut 6 bases from V and 0 bases from J, with 13 bases between. The length of the CDR3 is 15 residues. Germline lookup yields CDR1 SGHNT and CDR2 YYREEE (reference sequence). This CDR3 is CASTSGWNSGNTIYF. In nucleotides, the CDR3 is TGTGCCAGCACCTCGGGATGGAACTCTGGAAACACCATATATTTT.

V and J are TRBV7-6 and TRBJ2-7; the match to TRBD1 covers 10 bases. The germline V gene has CDR1 SGHVS and CDR2 FNYEAQ. This CDR3 has 17 residues. Trimming removed 6 bases from V and 2 bases from J; junction bases left unmatched: 13. The CDR3 spells CASSNPGQGSSTYEQYF. CDR3 in DNA: TGTGCCAGCAGTAATCCGGGACAGGGGTCATCTACCTACGAGCAGTACTTC.

V gene TRBV27 combines with J gene TRBJ2-4; 12 nucleotides match TRBD1. This CDR3 has 16 residues. The junction had 1 base not matched to a gene; V was cut back by 2 bases and J by 2 bases. The germline CDR1 and CDR2 sequences are MNHEY and SMNVEV (reference sequence). CDR3 loop: CASSLGTGGPKNIQYF. The CDR3 DNA sequence: TGTGCCAGCAGTTTAGGGACAGGGGGCCCCAAAAACATTCAGTACTTC.

This chain links TRBV7-9 with TRBJ1-3; 7 bases match TRBD1. Germline CDR1 SEHNR, CDR2 FQNEAQ (reference sequence). Unmatched junction bases numbered 5, after V lost 5 bases and J lost 1 base. The CDR3 spans 15 residues. The CDR3: CASSMTTGSGNTIYF. The CDR3 DNA is TGTGCCAGCAGCATGACGACAGGGTCTGGAAACACCATATATTTT.

The gene calls are TRBV7-9 and TRBJ1-5; 7 bases are a match to TRBD1. CDR1 is SEHNR and CDR2 is FQNEAQ in the germline V gene (reference sequence). Trimming at V came to 5 bases and at J to 6 bases, leaving 7 bases not matched to a gene. The CDR3 contains 14 residues. CDR3 loop: CASSQTTGSQPQHF. In nucleotides, the CDR3 is TGTGCCAGCAGCCAAACGACAGGGTCTCAGCCCCAGCATTTT.

The CDR3 here is CASSATGQTNSPLHF. Written as DNA, the CDR3 is TGTGCCAGCAGCGCGACGGGACAGACTAATTCACCCCTCCACTTT. This chain connects TRBV7-3 to TRBJ1-6, with TRBD1 matching over 7 bases. CDR1 and CDR2 (germline): SGHTA, FQGTGA. The CDR3 is 15 residues long. With V trimmed by 5 bases and J by 6 bases, 7 bases remained unmatched.

For the CDR3, the DNA is TGTGCCAGCAGTTTCCCCGGGGAGCTGTTTTTT. Residues: CASSFPGELFF. The chain employs TRBV6-6 and TRBJ2-2; D is ambiguous. The V end lost 4 bases, the J end lost 6 bases, and 3 bases lay between the germline ends. The CDR3 is 11 residues long. Germline CDR1 reads MNHNY; CDR2 reads SVGAGI (reference sequence).

The V gene is TRBV6-6, the J gene TRBJ1-1; D ambiguous. From germline, CDR1 is MNHNY and CDR2 SVGAGI (reference sequence). This CDR3 comprises 14 residues. Trimming pared 2 bases from V and 0 bases from J, leaving 7 bases between. The CDR3 DNA sequence: TGTGCCAGCAGTTACGCAGAGATGAACACTGAAGCTTTCTTT. Translated: CASSYAEMNTEAFF.

V usage is TRBV4-2 and J usage is TRBJ1-2; 7 bases agree with TRBD1. The CDR3 spans 14 residues. J was trimmed by 5 bases and V by 3 bases; bases with no gene match: 6. CDR1 is LGHNA, CDR2 YNFKEQ, per germline. This CDR3 is CASSQTRQGYGYTF. The CDR3 region has the DNA TGTGCCAGCAGCCAGACGCGACAGGGATATGGCTACACCTTC.

The CDR3 loop is CASSGEGIDGYTF. CDR3 nucleotides: TGTGCCAGCAGCGGGGAAGGGATAGATGGCTACACCTTC. The chain carries TRBV7-9 and TRBJ1-2; D gene unclear. The CDR3 spans 13 residues. Trimming shortened V by 5 bases and J by 6 bases, and 13 bases separated the two germline ends. Germline V gene lookup returns CDR1 SEHNR and CDR2 FQNEAQ (reference sequence).

The CDR3 bases are TGTGCCAGCAGTTACTCAAGGGGGGCAGGGAACACTGAAGCTTTCTTT. As protein: CASSYSRGAGNTEAFF. This sequence joins TRBV6-5 and TRBJ1-1; D may be TRBD1 (6 bases). CDR3 length: 16 residues. Trimming removed 0 bases from V and 1 base from J, with 12 bases in between. CDR1 is MNHEY, CDR2 SVGAGI, per germline.

V gene TRBV28 combines with J gene TRBJ1-1; 7 nucleotides match TRBD1. Germline lookup yields CDR1 MDHEN and CDR2 SYDVKM. This CDR3 region has 15 residues. V shed 4 bases, J shed 1 base, and the junction held 6 bases outside the gene matches. The CDR3 coding sequence is TGTGCCAGCAGTTCCCCAGGGGGACCGAACACTGAAGCTTTCTTT. Its protein is CASSSPGGPNTEAFF.

This clone has a single count. The gene calls are TRBV5-1 and TRBJ2-1; 11 positions match TRBD2. CDR1 is SGHRS, CDR2 YFSETQ, per germline. The CDR3 consists of 15 residues. Trimming at V came to 1 base and at J to 8 bases, leaving 5 bases not matched to a gene. For the CDR3, the DNA is TGCGCCAGCAGCTTGAGGACTAGCGGGTCCTATGAGCAGTTCTTC. It encodes CASSLRTSGSYEQFF.

The J gene is TRBJ2-2, the V gene TRBV5-6; D uncertain. V shed 4 bases and J shed 4 bases, with 11 bases lying between them. The germline gives CDR1 SGHDT, CDR2 YYEEEE. The CDR3 contains 14 residues. The CDR3 reads CASSPRTSTGELFF. CDR3 sequence (DNA): TGTGCCAGCAGCCCTAGGACCAGCACCGGGGAGCTGTTTTTT.

The V gene is TRBV9, the J gene TRBJ1-4, with a possible D match to TRBD1 (5 bases). Germline CDR1 is SGDLS and CDR2 is YYNGEE. The CDR3 has 15 residues. V lost 0 bases and J lost 2, with 8 bases in between. The CDR3 reads CASSVAGSTNEKLFF. CDR3 DNA sequence: TGTGCCAGCAGCGTAGCAGGGTCGACTAATGAAAAACTGTTTTTT.

The V gene is TRBV28, the J gene TRBJ2-1, with D tentatively TRBD2 (7 bases). The CDR3 has 14 residues. V lost 6 bases and J 2 bases, leaving 11 bases between the germline ends. Germline V gene data show CDR1 as MDHEN and CDR2 as SYDVKM. The CDR3 loop reads CASSRRGPYNEQFF. The CDR3, as DNA: TGTGCCAGCAGCCGGCGGGGGCCCTACAATGAGCAGTTCTTC.

The gene calls are TRBV6-5 and TRBJ2-2; 9 bases match TRBD1. The CDR3 has 16 residues. Trimming took 2 bases from V and 6 from J; bases not matched to a gene: 7. Per germline, CDR1 MNHEY and CDR2 SVGAGI. CDR3 protein: CASSYGTGSFAGELFF. The CDR3 DNA reads as TGTGCCAGCAGTTACGGGACAGGGAGTTTCGCCGGGGAGCTGTTTTTT.

The V gene is TRBV27, the J gene TRBJ1-1; D not resolved. Germline CDR1 is MNHEY and CDR2 is SMNVEV (reference sequence). CDR3 length equals 16 residues. The V end lost 0 bases, the J end lost 1 base, and 12 bases lay between the germline ends. The CDR3 reads CASSLSGYSPNTEAFF. In nucleotides, the CDR3 is TGTGCCAGCAGTTTATCGGGTTACAGTCCGAACACTGAAGCTTTCTTT.

The rearrangement links TRBV7-9 to TRBJ2-5; D gene unclear. Per germline, CDR1 SEHNR and CDR2 FQNEAQ (reference sequence). Trimming pared 1 base from V and 1 base from J, leaving 16 bases between. The CDR3 has 17 residues. CDR3 coding DNA: TGTGCCAGCAGCTTAGAAAGGCCAAATCTACGCCAAGAGACCCAGTACTTC. Amino acid sequence: CASSLERPNLRQETQYF.

By proportion, this clone is medium-sized. V is TRBV5-1 and J is TRBJ1-1; no firm D call. Germline V gives CDR1 SGHRS, CDR2 YFSETQ. The CDR3 covers 13 residues. V lost 5 bases to trimming and J lost 0 bases, with 8 bases between them. The CDR3 coding sequence is TGCGCCAGCAGGGCCAGTATGAACACTGAAGCTTTCTTT. Translation: CASRASMNTEAFF.

The gene calls are TRBV2 and TRBJ1-2; maybe TRBD1 (5 bases). There are 14 residues in the CDR3. Germline V gene lookup returns CDR1 SNHLY and CDR2 FYNNEI. Deletions cut 6 bases from V and 6 bases from J, with 17 bases between. DNA for the CDR3: TGTGCCAGCAGCGTTGCTCAGGCAGGGAATGGCTACACCTTC. Amino acids: CASSVAQAGNGYTF. The entire variable domain, with the rest obtained from reference TRBV2 and TRBJ1-2, is as follows: EPEVTQTPSHQVTQMGQEVILRCVPISNHLYFYWYRQILGQKVEFLVSFYNNEISEKSEIFDDQFSVERPDGSNFTLKIRSTKLEDSAMYFCASSVAQAGNGYTFGSGTRLTVV.

The gene calls are TRBV9 and TRBJ1-1; perhaps TRBD1 as D (5 bases). Germline V CDR1 and CDR2: SGDLS, YYNGEE. The CDR3 totals 13 residues. V shed 3 bases and J shed 4 bases, with 10 bases lying between them. The CDR3 spells CASSEGRGTEAFF. DNA of the CDR3: TGTGCCAGCAGCGAGGGGCGCGGCACTGAAGCTTTCTTT. Complete variable domain (other parts from reference TRBV9 and TRBJ1-1): DSGVTQTPKHLITATGQRVTLRCSPRSGDLSVYWYQQSLDQGLQFLIQYYNGEERAKGNILERFSAQQFPDLHSELNLSSLELGDSALYFCASSEGRGTEAFFGQGTRLTVV.

This clone was seen just once. CDR3 in DNA: TGTGCCAGCAGCGTAGAAAGCGGGAGGGATAATGAGCAGTTCTTC. It translates to CASSVESGRDNEQFF. The V gene is TRBV9, the J gene TRBJ2-1, with TRBD2 identical over 10 bases. V lost 0 bases to trimming and J lost 7 bases; unmatched junction nucleotides: 4. Germline CDR1 reads SGDLS; CDR2 reads YYNGEE. The CDR3 covers 15 residues.

The V gene is TRBV4-1, the J gene TRBJ2-1; possibly TRBD2 for D (6 bases). V was trimmed by 1 base and J by 0 bases, leaving 7 bases between them. Germline V gene data show CDR1 as MGHRA and CDR2 as YSYEKL. This CDR3 region has 15 residues. CDR3 nucleotide sequence: TGCGCCAGCAGCCAAGTCGGGAGCTCCTACAATGAGCAGTTCTTC. It is translated as CASSQVGSSYNEQFF.

V usage is TRBV9 and J usage is TRBJ1-6; 7 bases agree with TRBD1. Losses at the gene ends were 2 bases for V and 7 bases for J; bases not matched to a gene: 3. Germline CDR1 SGDLS, CDR2 YYNGEE. The CDR3 sequence is 14 residues long. CDR3 sequence (DNA): TGTGCCAGCAGCGTTGGCAGGGGGAATTCACCCCTCCACTTT. Its protein is CASSVGRGNSPLHF. Full variable domain (remainder filled in from reference TRBV9 and TRBJ1-6): DSGVTQTPKHLITATGQRVTLRCSPRSGDLSVYWYQQSLDQGLQFLIQYYNGEERAKGNILERFSAQQFPDLHSELNLSSLELGDSALYFCASSVGRGNSPLHFGNGTRLTVT.

The chain carries TRBV30 and TRBJ2-4, with D unclear. This CDR3 is built from 16 residues. V dropped 0 bases and J dropped 0 bases, with 12 bases sitting between them. Germline V CDR1 and CDR2: GTSNPN, SVGIG (reference sequence). The CDR3, as DNA: TGTGCCTGGAGTGTACTACAGAATATAGCCAAAAACATTCAGTACTTC. This encodes CAWSVLQNIAKNIQYF. Together with reference TRBV30 and TRBJ2-4, the CDR3 gives the full variable domain: SQTIHQWPATLVQPVGSPLSLECTVEGTSNPNLYWYRQAAGRGLQLLFYSVGIGQISSEVPQNLSASRPQDRQFILSSKKLLLSDSGFYLCAWSVLQNIAKNIQYFGAGTRLSVL.

This chain uses TRBV6-1 with TRBJ2-1, with 14 bases lining up with TRBD2. Germline CDR1 reads MNHNS; CDR2 reads SASEGT. V gave up 3 bases and J gave up 9 bases; unmatched junction bases: 4. CDR3 length: 15 residues. CDR3 sequence reads: CASSETSGRAREQFF. For the CDR3, the DNA is TGTGCCAGCAGTGAGACTAGCGGGAGGGCCCGTGAGCAGTTCTTC.

This chain connects TRBV5-4 to TRBJ2-7; no reliable D call. In germline, CDR1 is SGHNT, CDR2 YYREEE (reference sequence). The CDR3 spans 13 residues. The V end lost 0 bases, the J end lost 5 bases, and 9 bases lay between the germline ends. The CDR3 loop reads CASSLVSLDEQYF. CDR3 in DNA: TGTGCCAGCAGCTTGGTATCCCTAGACGAGCAGTACTTC.

The DNA of the CDR3 is TGTGCCAGCAGCCCTAGCGTGAACACTGAAGCTTTCTTT. Its protein is CASSPSVNTEAFF. The chain uses TRBV9 and TRBJ1-1, with D unclear. The CDR3 contains 13 residues. V lost 4 bases, J lost 0 bases, and 7 bases lay in between. Germline values: CDR1 SGDLS, CDR2 YYNGEE.

This chain links TRBV10-3 with TRBJ1-5; D remains ambiguous. With 11 bases removed from V and 3 bases from J, the gap between germline ends came to 14 bases. This CDR3 region has 13 residues. Germline lookup yields CDR1 ENHRY and CDR2 SYGVKD. The CDR3 nucleotides are TGTGCCTCGCAGATCACCCCCAATCAGCCCCAGCATTTT. This codes for CASQITPNQPQHF.

The chain employs TRBV6-6 and TRBJ1-3; D is possibly TRBD1 (6 bases). The CDR3 covers 15 residues. V lost 6 bases, J lost 2 bases, and 14 bases lay in between. The germline V gene has CDR1 MNHNY and CDR2 SVGAGI (reference sequence). CDR3 coding DNA: TGTGCCAGCAGCCCTACAGGGCTGGCTGGAAACACCATATATTTT. Amino acids: CASSPTGLAGNTIYF.

The genes are TRBV5-1 and TRBJ1-3, with TRBD1 as a possible D gene (5 bases). Looked up from germline, CDR1 is SGHRS and CDR2 is YFSETQ. This CDR3 region has 15 residues. With 4 bases removed from V and 0 bases from J, the gap between germline ends came to 11 bases. The CDR3 protein is CASSIDSFSGNTIYF. Written as DNA, the CDR3 is TGCGCCAGCAGCATCGACAGTTTCTCTGGAAACACCATATATTTT.